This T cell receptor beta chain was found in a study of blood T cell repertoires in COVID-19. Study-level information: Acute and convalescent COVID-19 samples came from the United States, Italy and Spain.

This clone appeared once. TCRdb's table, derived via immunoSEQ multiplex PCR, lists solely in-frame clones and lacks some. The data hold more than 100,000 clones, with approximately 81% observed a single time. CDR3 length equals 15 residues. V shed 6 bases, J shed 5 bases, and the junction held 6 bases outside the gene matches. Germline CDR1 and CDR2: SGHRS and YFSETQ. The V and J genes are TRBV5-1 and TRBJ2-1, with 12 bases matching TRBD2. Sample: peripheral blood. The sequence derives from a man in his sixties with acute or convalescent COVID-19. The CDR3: CASTLGLAGNNEQFF. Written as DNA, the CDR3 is TGCGCCAGCACCCTAGGACTAGCGGGGAACAATGAGCAGTTCTTC.